This TCR beta chain derives from a study of T cell responses to AZD1222 COVID-19 vaccine. Study outcomes and limitations: Spike-specific TCR breadth and depth both grew after two AZD1222 doses. Among the donors, most were white British and more were female, and clonal diversity was possibly underestimated. Unmutated variant regions are reportedly the target of nearly half of TCRs that are spike-specific.

Trimming took 5 bases from V and 11 from J; bases not matched to a gene: 16. CDR1 is SSHAT, CDR2 FNYEAQ, per germline (reference sequence). The CDR3 is 16 residues long. A word on this clone: Its antigen is unknown.

Sequencing used immunoSEQ multiplex PCR; TCRdb keeps in-frame clones, though not all of them. The data hold 150,000 to 200,000 clones, with 94% observed a single time. The rearrangement joins TRBV7-7 to TRBJ2-3, with 10 nucleotides matching TRBD1. This specimen consisted of peripheral blood, obtained on day 0 of AZD1222 vaccination. This sequence was found in an adult in good health. The CDR3 DNA follows: TGTGCCAGCAGCCCTACCGACGGGACAGGGGAGGGTGTGCAGTATTTT. It is translated as CASSPTDGTGEGVQYF.